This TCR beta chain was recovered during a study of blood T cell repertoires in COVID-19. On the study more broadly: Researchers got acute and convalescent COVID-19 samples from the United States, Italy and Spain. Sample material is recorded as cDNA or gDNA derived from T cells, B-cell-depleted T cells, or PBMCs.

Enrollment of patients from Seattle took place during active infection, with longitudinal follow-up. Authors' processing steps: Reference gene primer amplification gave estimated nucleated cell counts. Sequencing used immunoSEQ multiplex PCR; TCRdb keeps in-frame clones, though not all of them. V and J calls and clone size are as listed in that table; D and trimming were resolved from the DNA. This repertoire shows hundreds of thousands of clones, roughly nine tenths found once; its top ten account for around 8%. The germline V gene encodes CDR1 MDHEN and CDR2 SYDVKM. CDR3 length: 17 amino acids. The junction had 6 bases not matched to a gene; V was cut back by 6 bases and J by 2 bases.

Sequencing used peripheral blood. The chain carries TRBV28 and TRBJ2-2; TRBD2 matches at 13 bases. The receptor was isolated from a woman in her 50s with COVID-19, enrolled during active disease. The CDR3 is CASRLLAGGLNTGELFF. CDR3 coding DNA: TGTGCCAGCAGATTACTAGCGGGGGGGCTCAACACCGGGGAGCTGTTTTTT.